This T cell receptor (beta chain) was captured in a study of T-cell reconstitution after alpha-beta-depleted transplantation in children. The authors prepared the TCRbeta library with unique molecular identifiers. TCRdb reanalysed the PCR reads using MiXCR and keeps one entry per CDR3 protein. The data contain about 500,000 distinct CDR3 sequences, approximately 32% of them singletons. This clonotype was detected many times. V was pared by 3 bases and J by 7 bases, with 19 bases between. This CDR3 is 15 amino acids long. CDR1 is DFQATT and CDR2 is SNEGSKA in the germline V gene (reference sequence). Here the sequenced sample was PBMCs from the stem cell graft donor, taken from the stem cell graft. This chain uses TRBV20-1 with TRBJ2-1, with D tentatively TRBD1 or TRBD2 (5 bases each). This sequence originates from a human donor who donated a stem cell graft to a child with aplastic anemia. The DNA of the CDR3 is TGCAGTGCTAGTTCGCACGGGGCCAAGGGGAATGAGCAGTTCTTC. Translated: CSASSHGAKGNEQFF.